This T cell receptor beta chain was retrieved from a study of T cells in localized non-small cell lung cancer. Study-wide findings and caveats: Among the tissues sampled, uninvolved adjacent lung had the highest T cell clonality, above tumor. Heterogeneity cannot be ruled out, as sequencing used one tumor region only. Higher blood T cell density tracked longer overall survival.

Clones were read by immunoSEQ multiplex PCR, and TCRdb kept only the in-frame ones, dropping some. Among under 40,000 clones listed, just under 80% were seen once. With regard to this clone: Its specificity is not known.

The V segment lost 6 bases and the J segment 7 bases; nucleotides outside the gene matches: 17. From germline, CDR1 is LGHNA and CDR2 YSLEER. This CDR3 has 17 amino acids. This TCR came from a male donor older than 55 with stage II squamous cell lung carcinoma. The specimen was peripheral blood, collected before any cancer treatment. The chain combines TRBV4-3 with TRBJ1-2; the match to TRBD1 covers 10 bases. CDR3 nucleotides: TGCGCCAGCAGTCCCGCGGGACCGGGACAGGGGCATCTTGGCTACACCTTC. It translates to CASSPAGPGQGHLGYTF.